This TCR beta chain was recovered during a study of T cell responses to AZD1222 COVID-19 vaccine. The study's findings and limits: Baseline seropositivity characterized only a handful of AZD1222 recipients. The span of vaccine-associated CD4 TCRs extended across spike, with dominance at 160-218 and 743-854. Among spike-specific TCRs, nearly half reportedly target unmutated variant regions. Donors were largely white British and mainly female; clonal diversity was possibly underestimated.

Generated by immunoSEQ multiplex PCR, the TCRdb table keeps only in-frame clones and is missing some. The sample shows 150,000 to 200,000 clones, approximately 86% of them seen only once. The germline V and J ends were trimmed by 3 bases and 0 bases, with 9 bases remaining between them. The CDR3 totals 14 residues. Germline V gene data show CDR1 as MNHNS and CDR2 as SASEGT. On this clone itself: Its antigen is currently unknown.

The clonotype was recovered from an adult in good health. This rearrangement joins TRBV6-1 to TRBJ2-7; D not certain. Source: peripheral blood, taken on day 0 of AZD1222 vaccination. DNA for the CDR3: TGTGCCAGCAGTGACCCACACCTCTCCTACGAGCAGTACTTC. Translated: CASSDPHLSYEQYF.